This T cell receptor beta chain was observed in a study of control samples from healthy donors and cancer patients. CDR1 and CDR2 from the germline V gene are LNHDA and SQIVND (reference sequence). The CDR3 runs 15 residues. V dropped 7 bases and J dropped 3 bases, with 18 bases sitting between them. The table came from immunoSEQ multiplex PCR; TCRdb's copy has only in-frame clones and leaves some out. The sample lists 70,000 or so clones, around nine tenths occurring once. The sequence derives from a man aged 55 to 70 with lung cancer. V is TRBV19 and J is TRBJ1-2; perhaps TRBD1 as D (6 bases). The sample taken for sequencing was PBMCs. The CDR3 DNA sequence: TGTGCCAGTACCATAACAGGGTTTTATGACTATGGCTACACCTTC. Its translation is CASTITGFYDYGYTF.